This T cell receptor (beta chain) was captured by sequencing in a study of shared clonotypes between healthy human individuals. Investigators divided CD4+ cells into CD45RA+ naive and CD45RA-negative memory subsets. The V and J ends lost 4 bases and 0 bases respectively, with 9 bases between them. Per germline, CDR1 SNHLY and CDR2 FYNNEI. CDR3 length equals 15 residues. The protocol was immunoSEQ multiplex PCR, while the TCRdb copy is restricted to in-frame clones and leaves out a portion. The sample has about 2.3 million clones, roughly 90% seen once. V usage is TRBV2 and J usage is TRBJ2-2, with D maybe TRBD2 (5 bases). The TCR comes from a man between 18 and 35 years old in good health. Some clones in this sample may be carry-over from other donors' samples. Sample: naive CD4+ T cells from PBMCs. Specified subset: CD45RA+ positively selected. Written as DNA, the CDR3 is TGTGCCAGCAGTGTCGAGGGTTCGAACACCGGGGAGCTGTTTTTT. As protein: CASSVEGSNTGELFF.